The 18 T cell receptor beta chains below were found in one sample sequenced in a study of T-cell reconstitution after alpha-beta-depleted transplantation in children. Preparation of the TCRbeta library was carried out with unique molecular identifiers. TCRdb recomputed calls from the PCR reads with MiXCR, one row per CDR3 protein. The sample has 280,000 or so distinct CDR3 sequences, around 10% seen once. The source material was peripheral blood, sampled 180 days after TCRalphabeta/CD19-depleted stem cell transplant. These receptors all come from a male patient aged 2-9 years who had a stem cell transplant for chronic granulomatous disease, so the T cells may come from the graft donor.

The table lists this clonotype with many counts. The chain combines TRBV11-2 with TRBJ2-5, with 9 positions matching TRBD1. The CDR3 is 15 amino acids. The V gene end was trimmed by 6 bases and the J gene end by 1 base; junction bases not matched to a gene: 6. Per the germline V gene, CDR1 is SGHAT and CDR2 is FQNNGV. CDR3 nucleotide sequence: TGTGCCAGCAGAGATTGGACAGGGGCCCAAGAGACCCAGTACTTC. Translating it yields CASRDWTGAQETQYF.

Worth noting for this clonotype: A much larger clone sits a single nucleotide away, making a read error possible. V and J are TRBV12-3 or TRBV12-4 and TRBJ2-5, with D perhaps TRBD2 (5 bases). The CDR3 is made up of 15 amino acids. Trimming left V 7 bases short and J 0 bases short, with 15 bases between. The CDR3 DNA follows: TGTGCCAGCACCCTGTTGAAGGAGGACCAAGAGACCCAGTACTTC. As protein: CASTLLKEDQETQYF.

In its sample, this clonotype was seen many times. This chain links TRBV7-2 with TRBJ2-7; maybe TRBD1 (5 bases). CDR1 is SGHTA, CDR2 FQGNSA, per germline. The CDR3 has 14 residues. V lost 0 bases and J lost 4, with 10 bases in between. CDR3 loop: CASSLAHGAYEQYF. The CDR3 DNA is TGTGCCAGCAGCTTAGCGCATGGGGCTTACGAGCAGTACTTC.

This clonotype appeared many times. The J gene is TRBJ1-2, the V gene TRBV5-1; TRBD1 matches at 10 bases. Germline values: CDR1 SGHRS, CDR2 YFSETQ. Losses at the gene ends were 4 bases for V and 3 bases for J; bases not matched to a gene: 6. The length of the CDR3 is 15 residues. DNA for the CDR3: TGCGCCAGCAGCCTCGGGACAGGGGTTGACTATGGCTACACCTTC. It yields the protein CASSLGTGVDYGYTF. Full variable domain (rest looked up from reference TRBV5-1 and TRBJ1-2): KAGVTQTPRYLIKTRGQQVTLSCSPISGHRSVSWYQQTPGQGLQFLFEYFSETQRNKGNFPGRFSGRQFSNSRSEMNVSTLELGDSALYLCASSLGTGVDYGYTFGSGTRLTVV.

The table lists this clonotype with many counts. The chain uses TRBV12-3 or TRBV12-4 and TRBJ1-1; D gene ambiguous. The CDR3 totals 12 residues. V was shortened by 5 bases and J by 5 bases, with 9 bases between the two germline ends. CDR3 residues: CASSMAPTEAFF. The CDR3 coding sequence is TGTGCCAGCAGTATGGCCCCGACTGAAGCTTTCTTT.

This clonotype was seen repeatedly, ten times or more. This chain joins TRBV5-1 and TRBJ2-3, with 9 bases identical to TRBD2. The V gene end was trimmed by 0 bases and the J gene end by 1 base; junction bases not matched to a gene: 3. The CDR3 consists of 16 residues. Germline lookup yields CDR1 SGHRS and CDR2 YFSETQ. The CDR3: CASSLVLAGRTDTQYF. As DNA, the CDR3 is TGCGCCAGCAGCTTGGTTCTAGCGGGGCGCACAGATACGCAGTATTTT.

This clonotype was detected many times. V gene TRBV11-1 combines with J gene TRBJ2-5; tentatively, D is TRBD2 (6 bases). Germline V lookup: CDR1 SGHAT, CDR2 FQDESV (reference sequence). The V gene lost 5 bases and the J gene lost 0 bases, with 22 bases spanning the gap. The CDR3 spans 18 residues. The CDR3 DNA sequence: TGTGCCAGCAGCCAAAGACAAACCGGGACTCCTTACCAAGAGACCCAGTACTTC. Translation gives CASSQRQTGTPYQETQYF.

This clonotype was seen ten or more times. The rearrangement uses TRBV7-6 and TRBJ2-7; 7 bases align to TRBD1. Trimming at V came to 5 bases and at J to 2 bases, leaving 3 bases not matched to a gene. The length of the CDR3 is 13 residues. The germline V gene encodes CDR1 SGHVS and CDR2 FNYEAQ. The CDR3: CASSIRGTYEQYF. CDR3 DNA sequence: TGTGCCAGCAGCATCAGGGGGACCTACGAGCAGTACTTC.

This clonotype came up many times. The V call is TRBV12-3 or TRBV12-4, the J call TRBJ2-5; D possibly corresponds to TRBD1 (6 bases). Trimming shortened V by 2 bases and J by 8 bases, and 12 bases separated the two germline ends. The CDR3 extends over 13 amino acids. As DNA, the CDR3 is TGTGCCAGCAGTTTATCTACAGGGAGAACCCAGTACTTC. Its protein is CASSLSTGRTQYF.

The genes are TRBV5-4 and TRBJ2-5, with 8 bases identical to TRBD2. The V and J ends lost 0 bases and 5 bases, in that order; junction bases with no gene match: 6. Germline values: CDR1 SGHNT, CDR2 YYREEE (reference sequence). The CDR3 length is 15 residues. The CDR3 sequence is CASSLVGSGKETQYF. The CDR3 region has the DNA TGTGCCAGCAGCTTGGTCGGTAGCGGGAAGGAGACCCAGTACTTC.

This clonotype was observed many times. This chain's CDR3 is CASSLASNLSSYNEQFF. CDR3 DNA: TGCGCCAGCAGCTTGGCCTCGAACCTTAGCTCCTACAATGAGCAGTTCTTC. The chain couples TRBV5-1 to TRBJ2-1, with D unresolved. The CDR3 is made up of 17 amino acids. CDR1 and CDR2 from the germline V gene are SGHRS and YFSETQ. Trimming removed 0 bases at V and 0 bases at J, with 13 bases between.

Concerning this clonotype: This may stem from a read error, because a much larger clone lies one nucleotide away. V is TRBV20-1 and J is TRBJ2-6, with a possible D match to TRBD1 (5 bases). The CDR3 loop spans 13 amino acids. Germline CDR1 and CDR2: DFQATT and SNEGSKA (reference sequence). CDR3 DNA: TGCAGTGCTAGTCCCTCTGGGGCCAACGTCCTGTCTTTC. It codes for CSASPSGANVLSF.

This clonotype was observed at least ten times. V and J are TRBV5-1 and TRBJ2-2; no definite D call. CDR3 length equals 16 residues. V was trimmed by 3 bases and J by 7 bases, leaving 19 bases between them. CDR1 is SGHRS, CDR2 YFSETQ, per germline. CDR3 DNA: TGCGCCAGCAGCTCAACCCCAGGTCCCCCTCGCGGGGAGCTGTTTTTT. It yields the protein CASSSTPGPPRGELFF.

This clonotype came up many times. The genes are TRBV6-1 and TRBJ2-2, with 10 bases aligning to TRBD1. The length of the CDR3 is 17 residues. The V segment lost 4 bases and the J segment 6 bases; nucleotides outside the gene matches: 11. CDR1 is MNHNS, CDR2 SASEGT, per germline. CDR3 DNA: TGTGCCAGCAGTGGCCGACAGGGGGCAGGTTTCGCCGGGGAGCTGTTTTTT. Translated, it gives CASSGRQGAGFAGELFF.

This clonotype was seen ten or more times. The chain combines TRBV4-1 with TRBJ1-2; a possible D gene is TRBD1 (5 bases). Trimming removed 0 bases at V and 8 bases at J, with 19 bases between. This CDR3 contains 16 residues. The V gene's germline CDR1 is MGHRA and CDR2 YSYEKL. The CDR3: CASSQDPRQGARGYTF. Here the CDR3 DNA reads TGCGCCAGCAGCCAAGATCCAAGGCAGGGAGCACGGGGCTACACCTTC.

This clonotype was detected many times. The chain combines TRBV28 with TRBJ2-7, with D tentatively TRBD2 (5 bases). The CDR3 covers 12 residues. Germline V gives CDR1 MDHEN, CDR2 SYDVKM. V lost 6 bases, J lost 6 bases, and 12 bases lay in between. CDR3 coding DNA: TGTGCCAGCAGCTATCTAGAGGGCGAGCAGTACTTC. This gives the protein CASSYLEGEQYF.

In regard to this clonotype: It may be a read error: a sequence one base away is much more abundant. This rearrangement joins TRBV20-1 to TRBJ2-1, with D possibly being TRBD2 (6 bases). The CDR3 runs to 15 residues. Germline V CDR1 and CDR2: DFQATT, SNEGSKA (reference sequence). CDR3 DNA: TGCAGTGCTAGTTATGGGGGGAGTTCCTGCAATGAGCAGTTCTTC. It yields the protein CSASYGGSSCNEQFF.

This clonotype was observed at least ten times. The rearrangement joins TRBV20-1 to TRBJ1-6, with D maybe TRBD1 (5 bases). In germline, CDR1 is DFQATT, CDR2 SNEGSKA (reference sequence). V was cut by 0 bases and J by 8 bases, with 11 bases left in between. This CDR3 comprises 14 residues. CDR3 sequence reads: CSARDRGGYSPLHF. CDR3 sequence (DNA): TGCAGTGCTAGAGATCGTGGGGGTTATTCACCCCTCCACTTT.